This T cell receptor beta chain was identified during a study of blood T cell repertoires in COVID-19. TCRdb's table, derived via immunoSEQ multiplex PCR, lists solely in-frame clones and lacks some. The sample includes 360,000 or so clones, almost 90% of them seen just once. The CDR3 spans 16 residues. Germline assignment: CDR1 KGHSH and CDR2 LQKENI. Deletions cut 2 bases from V and 0 bases from J, with 11 bases between. All exposed participants met a person with COVID-19 within 2 weeks before entering the study. The V and J genes are TRBV18 and TRBJ2-4, with D possibly matching TRBD2 (6 bases). The sequenced material came from PBMCs or T cells enriched from blood (not recorded which). This TCR came from a woman younger than 45 who had been exposed to COVID-19. The CDR3 sequence is CASSPGPGGAKNIQYF. The CDR3 DNA is TGTGCCAGCTCACCAGGGCCCGGGGGAGCCAAAAACATTCAGTACTTC.